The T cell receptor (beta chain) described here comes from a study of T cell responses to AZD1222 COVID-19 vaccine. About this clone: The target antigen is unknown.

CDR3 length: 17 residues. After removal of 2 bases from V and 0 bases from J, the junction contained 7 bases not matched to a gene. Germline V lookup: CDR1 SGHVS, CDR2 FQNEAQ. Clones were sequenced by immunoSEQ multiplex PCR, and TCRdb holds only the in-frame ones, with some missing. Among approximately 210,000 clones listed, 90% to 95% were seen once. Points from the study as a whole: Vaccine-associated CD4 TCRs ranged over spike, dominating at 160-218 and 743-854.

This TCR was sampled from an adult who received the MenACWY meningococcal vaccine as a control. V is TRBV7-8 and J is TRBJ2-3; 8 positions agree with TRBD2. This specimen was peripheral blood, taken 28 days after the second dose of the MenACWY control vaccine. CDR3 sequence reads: CASSLIRGGQSTDTQYF. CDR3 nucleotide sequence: TGTGCCAGCAGCTTAATACGGGGGGGCCAAAGCACAGATACGCAGTATTTT.